What follows are 12 T cell receptor beta chains derived from one specimen sequenced in a study of shared clonotypes between healthy human individuals. Method: immunoSEQ multiplex PCR; TCRdb's copy keeps in-frame clones and lacks some. The sample carries a few million clones, 85% to 95% recorded once. The source material was naive CD4+ T cells sorted from blood. The subset: CD45RA+ positively selected. These TCRs come from a man aged 18-30 years in good health.

V gene TRBV4-3 combines with J gene TRBJ1-1; possibly TRBD1 for D (5 bases). From germline, CDR1 is LGHNA and CDR2 YSLEER. This CDR3 region has 12 residues. Trimming removed 3 bases at V and 10 bases at J, with 12 bases between. For the CDR3, the DNA is TGCGCCAGCAGCCATGCGGGGGGGGGAGCTTTCTTT. Protein product: CASSHAGGGAFF.

This chain joins TRBV9 and TRBJ2-2, with 8 bases fitting TRBD2. The length of the CDR3 is 17 residues. The V segment lost 4 bases and the J segment 2 bases; nucleotides outside the gene matches: 10. Germline V gene sequence: CDR1 SGDLS, CDR2 YYNGEE. The CDR3 sequence: CASSKLAGGLNTGELFF. For the CDR3, the DNA is TGTGCCAGCAGCAAGCTAGCGGGCGGGCTAAACACCGGGGAGCTGTTTTTT.

The chain links TRBV7-3 to TRBJ2-3; the D is unclear. V was cut by 4 bases and J by 0 bases, with 14 bases left in between. CDR3 size: 16 residues. Germline-derived CDR1 and CDR2 are SGHTA and FQGTGA. CDR3 loop: CASSYGFKPSTDTQYF. CDR3 bases: TGTGCCAGCAGCTACGGTTTTAAGCCTAGCACAGATACGCAGTATTTT.

This clone was seen just once. The CDR3 end shows no conserved phenylalanine or tryptophan, and so a read error is likely. The chain is built from TRBV30 and TRBJ2-7; the D call may be TRBD1 or TRBD2 (6 bases each). The germline gives CDR1 GTSNPN, CDR2 SVGIG (reference sequence). This CDR3 spans 11 amino acids. The ends were cut back, 6 bases at V and 10 bases at J, with 16 bases in the middle. The CDR3 DNA reads TGTGCCTGCCACTGGGGGGCAACCCAGTACCTC. Translating it yields CACHWGATQYL.

The chain carries TRBV5-4 and TRBJ1-2; the match to TRBD1 covers 10 bases. With V trimmed by 0 bases and J by 8 bases, 7 bases remained unmatched. This CDR3 has 15 residues. Per germline, CDR1 SGHNT and CDR2 YYREEE (reference sequence). The CDR3 DNA reads TGTGCCAGCAGCTTGGGCCACGGGACAGGGGACGGCTACACCTTC. Its protein product is CASSLGHGTGDGYTF. Full variable domain (rest looked up from reference TRBV5-4 and TRBJ1-2): ETGVTQSPTHLIKTRGQQVTLRCSSQSGHNTVSWYQQALGQGPQFIFQYYREEENGRGNFPPRFSGLQFPNYSSELNVNALELDDSALYLCASSLGHGTGDGYTFGSGTRLTVV.

The rearrangement joins TRBV6-5 to TRBJ2-1; the match to TRBD2 covers 9 bases. Germline V gene sequence: CDR1 MNHEY, CDR2 SVGAGI. This CDR3 region has 16 residues. V was clipped by 4 bases and J by 8 bases; unmatched bases: 12. The CDR3 DNA reads TGTGCCAGCAGTTTAGAAATGGCGGGGGGGCCCGATGAGCAGTTCTTC. Protein sequence: CASSLEMAGGPDEQFF.

The rearrangement uses TRBV7-8 and TRBJ2-5; 9 nucleotides line up with TRBD2. The germline V gene encodes CDR1 SGHVS and CDR2 FQNEAQ. The CDR3 spans 19 residues. The junction had 17 bases not matched to a gene; V was cut back by 5 bases and J by 1 base. CDR3 region: CASSPRRLLAGTLQETQYF. The CDR3 DNA is TGTGCCAGCAGCCCCAGGCGATTGCTAGCGGGGACCCTCCAAGAGACCCAGTACTTC.

The chain uses TRBV5-1 and TRBJ2-5, with 15 bases fitting TRBD2. The CDR3 has 16 residues. V shed 1 base, J shed 4 bases, and the junction held 2 bases outside the gene matches. Germline CDR1 and CDR2: SGHRS and YFSETQ. The DNA for the CDR3 is TGCGCCAGCAGCTTGAGGGGACTAGCGGGAGGAGAGACCCAGTACTTC. Protein: CASSLRGLAGGETQYF. The full variable domain, completed using reference TRBV5-1 and TRBJ2-5, is KAGVTQTPRYLIKTRGQQVTLSCSPISGHRSVSWYQQTPGQGLQFLFEYFSETQRNKGNFPGRFSGRQFSNSRSEMNVSTLELGDSALYLCASSLRGLAGGETQYFGPGTRLLVL.

This clone was recorded once. The rearrangement joins TRBV6-1 to TRBJ1-2; no clear D gene. Looked up from germline, CDR1 is MNHNS and CDR2 is SASEGT. V was trimmed by 3 bases and J by 9 bases, leaving 11 bases between them. CDR3 length: 12 residues. The CDR3 DNA follows: TGTGCCAGCAGTGAGGTATTAAGGAGCTACACCTTC. Its translation is CASSEVLRSYTF.

V gene TRBV18 combines with J gene TRBJ1-6; no clear D. The CDR3 is 15 amino acids. Germline CDR1 reads KGHSH; CDR2 reads LQKENI. Trimming shortened V by 2 bases and J by 5 bases, and 10 bases separated the two germline ends. In DNA form, the CDR3 reads TGTGCCAGCTCACCAGGTCAGGCCGATAATTCACCCCTCCACTTT. As protein: CASSPGQADNSPLHF. Full variable domain (outside the CDR3, taken from reference TRBV18 and TRBJ1-6): NAGVMQNPRHLVRRRGQEARLRCSPMKGHSHVYWYRQLPEEGLKFMVYLQKENIIDESGMPKERFSAEFPKEGPSILRIQQVVRGDSAAYFCASSPGQADNSPLHFGNGTRLTVT.

This clone was seen a single time. The chain links TRBV18 to TRBJ2-4; D remains unclear. The CDR3 covers 18 residues. From germline, CDR1 is KGHSH and CDR2 LQKENI. V was cut by 0 bases and J by 0 bases, with 15 bases left in between. CDR3 bases: TGTGCCAGCTCACCACCGGGAACAGCACAGTTAGCCAAAAACATTCAGTACTTC. It yields the protein CASSPPGTAQLAKNIQYF.

The chain employs TRBV29-1 and TRBJ1-3; D unresolved. The V end lost 5 bases, the J end lost 0 bases, and 5 bases lay between the germline ends. The CDR3 extends over 12 amino acids. From germline, CDR1 is SQVTM and CDR2 ANQGSEA. The CDR3 nucleotides read TGCAGCGTTCAGTTCTCTGGAAACACCATATATTTT. This sequence encodes CSVQFSGNTIYF.